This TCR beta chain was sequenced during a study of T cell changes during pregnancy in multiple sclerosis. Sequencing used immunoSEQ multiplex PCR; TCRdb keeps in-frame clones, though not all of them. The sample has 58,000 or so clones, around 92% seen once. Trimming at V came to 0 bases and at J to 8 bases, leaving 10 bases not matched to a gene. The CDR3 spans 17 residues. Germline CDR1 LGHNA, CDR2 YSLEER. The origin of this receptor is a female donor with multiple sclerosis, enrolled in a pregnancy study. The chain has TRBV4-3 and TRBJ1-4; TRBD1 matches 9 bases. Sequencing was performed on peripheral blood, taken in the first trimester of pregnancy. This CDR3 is CASSQEKQGARKEKLFF. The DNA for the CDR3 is TGCGCCAGCAGCCAAGAAAAACAGGGGGCCAGGAAGGAAAAACTGTTTTTT.